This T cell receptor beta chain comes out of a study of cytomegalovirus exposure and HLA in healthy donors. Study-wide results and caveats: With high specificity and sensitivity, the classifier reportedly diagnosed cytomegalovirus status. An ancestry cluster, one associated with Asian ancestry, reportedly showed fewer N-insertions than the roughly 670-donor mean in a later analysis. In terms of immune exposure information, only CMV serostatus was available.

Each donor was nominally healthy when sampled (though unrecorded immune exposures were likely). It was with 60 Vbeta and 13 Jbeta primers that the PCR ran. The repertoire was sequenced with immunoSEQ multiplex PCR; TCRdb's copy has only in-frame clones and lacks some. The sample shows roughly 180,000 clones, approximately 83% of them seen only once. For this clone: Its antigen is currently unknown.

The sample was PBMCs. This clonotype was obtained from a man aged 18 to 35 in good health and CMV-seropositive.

The CDR3 spells CASSFGDNSYEQYF. The DNA of the CDR3 is TGCGCCAGCAGCTTTGGGGACAACTCCTACGAGCAGTACTTC. The chain uses TRBV5-1 and TRBJ2-7; weak D call: TRBD1 (6 bases). Germline V lookup: CDR1 SGHRS, CDR2 YFSETQ. This CDR3 spans 14 amino acids. V lost 2 bases and J 0 bases, leaving 9 bases between the germline ends.